These 14 T cell receptor beta chains were sequenced from one sample in a study of blood T cells in healthy people across ages. Together with a sample-barcoded 5' primer, a J-beta primer mix was included in a second PCR lasting roughly 6 to 12 cycles. TCRdb recomputed calls from the 5' RACE reads with MiXCR, one row per CDR3 protein. In the table there are under 2,000,000 distinct CDR3 sequences, around half of which are singletons. Sequenced material: blood. Every receptor here comes from a woman between 35 and 50 years old in good health.

This clonotype appeared a few times. The genes are TRBV11-2 and TRBJ2-5, with D tentatively TRBD1 or TRBD2 (5 bases each). CDR1 is SGHAT, CDR2 FQNNGV, per germline. The CDR3 contains 15 residues. V was clipped by 5 bases and J by 5 bases, with 18 bases between them. The CDR3, as DNA: TGTGCCAGCAGCAGGGGACCGGGGCTAGAGGAGACCCAGTACTTC. It yields the protein CASSRGPGLEETQYF. Together with reference TRBV11-2 and TRBJ2-5, the CDR3 gives the full variable domain: EAGVAQSPRYKIIEKRQSVAFWCNPISGHATLYWYQQILGQGPKLLIQFQNNGVVDDSQLPKDRFSAERLKGVDSTLKIQPAKLEDSAVYLCASSRGPGLEETQYFGPGTRLLVL.

This clonotype was detected only a few times. The chain is built from TRBV5-1 and TRBJ1-2, with TRBD1 identical over 7 bases. V lost 4 bases to trimming and J lost 8 bases; unmatched junction nucleotides: 5. CDR3 length: 12 residues. Germline V gene sequence: CDR1 SGHRS, CDR2 YFSETQ. CDR3 DNA: TGCGCCAGCAGCCAAAGACAGGGCGGCTACACCTTC. It specifies CASSQRQGGYTF.

The chain links TRBV6-1 to TRBJ2-5; the D gene is possibly TRBD2 (5 bases). Germline V CDR1 and CDR2: MNHNS, SASEGT. The length of the CDR3 is 14 residues. V lost 8 bases, J lost 2 bases, and 15 bases lay in between. For the CDR3, the DNA is TGTGCCAGCTCTACGACGGGGATACAAGAGACCCAGTACTTC. The encoded protein is CASSTTGIQETQYF.

This clonotype was seen more than once but under ten times. This rearrangement joins TRBV6-2 or TRBV6-3 to TRBJ2-1; weak D call: TRBD1 (6 bases). Germline V lookup: CDR1 MNHEY, CDR2 SVGEGT. V was clipped by 7 bases and J by 7 bases, with 14 bases between them. CDR3 length: 13 amino acids. CDR3 sequence: CASTGTGWNEQFF. Written as DNA, the CDR3 is TGTGCCAGCACGGGAACAGGGTGGAATGAGCAGTTCTTC.

This clonotype occurred a few times. The rearrangement uses TRBV20-1 and TRBJ2-7; tentatively, D is TRBD1 or TRBD2 (5 bases each). The J call is uncertain, as TRBJ2-5 better fits the DNA end. The CDR3 loop spans 12 amino acids. Germline V gene data show CDR1 as DFQATT and CDR2 as SNEGSKA (reference sequence). CDR3 residues: CSALGALETQYF. The CDR3 DNA reads TGCAGTGCCCTCGGGGCGCTGGAGACCCAGTACTTC.

This clonotype has just one count. The rearrangement uses TRBV28 and TRBJ1-5; 11 nucleotides match TRBD1. Germline-derived CDR1 and CDR2 are MDHEN and SYDVKM. This CDR3 is built from 17 residues. The V and J ends lost 6 bases and 1 base, in that order; junction bases with no gene match: 8. The CDR3 DNA reads TGTGCCAGCAGAACCAGGACAGGGGGCGCGAGCAATCAGCCCCAGCATTTT. Its translation: CASRTRTGGASNQPQHF.

The chain couples TRBV3-1 to TRBJ2-2; D is undetermined. The CDR3 is 16 amino acids. The V gene's germline CDR1 is LGHDT and CDR2 YNNKEL (reference sequence). Between the trimmed V and J ends, which lost 4 bases and 0 bases, there was a span of 12 bases. The chain's CDR3 is CASSPVVLANTGELFF. The CDR3, as DNA: TGTGCCAGCAGCCCAGTAGTCCTAGCGAACACCGGGGAGCTGTTTTTT.

The rearrangement joins TRBV27 to TRBJ1-2, with 7 bases fitting TRBD1. This CDR3 is 14 amino acids long. Germline V gives CDR1 MNHEY, CDR2 SMNVEV (reference sequence). With V trimmed by 3 bases and J by 4 bases, 5 bases remained unmatched. CDR3 residues: CASSFRTGFYGYTF. The CDR3 DNA reads as TGTGCCAGCAGTTTTAGGACAGGCTTCTATGGCTACACCTTC.

The rearrangement uses TRBV12-3 or TRBV12-4 and TRBJ1-6; tentatively, D is TRBD1 (6 bases). V lost 7 bases and J lost 6, with 13 bases in between. The CDR3 length is 14 residues. The CDR3 is CASNPQGPNSPLHF. CDR3 in DNA: TGTGCCAGCAACCCACAGGGTCCTAATTCACCCCTCCACTTT.

The table lists this clonotype with a few counts. This chain links TRBV6-4 with TRBJ1-2; D unclear. Trimming took off 6 bases at V and 2 bases at J, with 19 bases between the two ends. CDR1 is MRHNA and CDR2 is SNTAGT in the germline V gene. The CDR3 extends over 16 amino acids. CDR3 region: CASSARGPPWNYGYTF. The CDR3 nucleotides read TGTGCCAGCAGCGCCCGAGGACCCCCCTGGAACTATGGCTACACCTTC.

This chain uses TRBV7-2 with TRBJ2-1, with a possible D match to TRBD1 (5 bases). Germline loops: CDR1 SGHTA, CDR2 FQGNSA. This CDR3 is built from 13 residues. V lost 3 bases to trimming and J lost 8 bases, with 11 bases between them. The CDR3 sequence: CASSFSQGYEQFF. In DNA, the CDR3 is TGTGCCAGCAGCTTTAGTCAGGGCTATGAGCAGTTCTTC.

This clonotype was seen a few times. This chain connects TRBV29-1 to TRBJ2-3, with no clear D. The CDR3 extends over 14 amino acids. Trimming removed 0 bases from V and 6 bases from J, with 13 bases in between. Per germline, CDR1 SQVTM and CDR2 ANQGSEA. This CDR3 is CSVEEGTLGDTQYF. The CDR3 nucleotides read TGCAGCGTTGAAGAGGGCACCCTTGGGGATACGCAGTATTTT.

The V gene is TRBV7-6, the J gene TRBJ2-1; TRBD1 agrees at 9 bases. Germline CDR1 SGHVS, CDR2 FNYEAQ. This CDR3 has 15 residues. Germline trimming cut 1 base from V and 5 bases from J; bases unmatched to any gene: 3. The CDR3 reads CASSLGRDRDNEQFF. The CDR3 nucleotides are TGTGCCAGCAGCTTAGGCCGGGACAGGGACAATGAGCAGTTCTTC.

Details on this clonotype: Its ends do not fully match the called genes, so a read error is possible. The V call is TRBV28, the J call TRBJ2-7; possible D gene TRBD1, 5 bases. CDR3 length: 16 residues. Germline assignment: CDR1 MDHEN and CDR2 SYDVKM. The CDR3 sequence: CAGSRGRGKSSYEQYF. The CDR3 nucleotides are TGTGCCGGCAGCCGAGGTAGGGGAAAAAGCTCCTACGAGCAGTACTTC.